Listed below are T cell receptor beta chains from one sample, sequenced in a study of T-cell memory formation after mild COVID-19. TCRdb processed the 5' RACE reads anew with MiXCR; each CDR3 protein has one entry. The data contain 180,000 or so distinct CDR3 sequences, 11% of them singletons. Material: PBMCs or a T cell subset sorted from them (not recorded which). The receptors were sampled from a man aged 18 to 30 who had mild COVID-19 (a few samples of this study predate the infection). Cell type and time point are not known. The CDR3 runs from the conserved cysteine through the conserved F or W. Fields, in order: J gene, clone size, CDR3 length, D gene, V gene, CDR3 protein, CDR3 DNA. The D gene is left open where the match is weak. Part of the rows lack a size; the others show once, few, many or a class for expanded clones.

J gene: TRBJ2-1; clone size: -; CDR3 length: 14; D gene: -; V gene: TRBV29-1; CDR3 protein: CSVDRWGPHNEQFF; CDR3 DNA: TGCAGCGTTGATAGGTGGGGACCTCACAATGAGCAGTTCTTC
J gene: TRBJ2-3; clone size: few; CDR3 length: 15; D gene: -; V gene: TRBV9; CDR3 protein: CASSPYTGRTDTQYF; CDR3 DNA: TGTGCCAGCAGCCCATACACAGGGAGGACAGATACGCAGTATTTT
J gene: TRBJ2-1; clone size: -; CDR3 length: 17; D gene: -; V gene: TRBV9; CDR3 protein: CASSVGPLRGSYNEQFF; CDR3 DNA: TGTGCCAGCAGCGTAGGTCCTTTGCGGGGCTCCTACAATGAGCAGTTCTTC
J gene: TRBJ2-5; clone size: many; CDR3 length: 14; D gene: TRBD2; V gene: TRBV5-1; CDR3 protein: CASSLLAGSETQYF; CDR3 DNA: TGCGCCAGCAGCCTACTAGCGGGGTCAGAGACCCAGTACTTC
J gene: TRBJ1-5; clone size: -; CDR3 length: 18; D gene: TRBD1; V gene: TRBV12-3/TRBV12-4; CDR3 protein: CASSPRPLDRVSNQPQHF; CDR3 DNA: TGTGCCAGCAGTCCACGTCCCTTGGACAGGGTTAGCAATCAGCCCCAGCATTTT
J gene: TRBJ2-3; clone size: -; CDR3 length: 20; D gene: TRBD1; V gene: TRBV4-1; CDR3 protein: CASSHRDRVRVRDSTDTQYF; CDR3 DNA: TGCGCCAGCAGCCACCGGGACAGGGTTCGGGTGCGAGACAGCACAGATACGCAGTATTTT
J gene: TRBJ2-5; clone size: few; CDR3 length: 15; D gene: TRBD2; V gene: TRBV6-6; CDR3 protein: CASSSALAVQETQYF; CDR3 DNA: TGTGCCAGCAGCTCCGCGCTAGCGGTACAAGAGACCCAGTACTTC
J gene: TRBJ2-3; clone size: -; CDR3 length: 14; D gene: -; V gene: TRBV28; CDR3 protein: CATFPGGGTDTQYF; CDR3 DNA: TGTGCCACCTTCCCAGGGGGGGGAACAGATACGCAGTATTTT
J gene: TRBJ1-5; clone size: few; CDR3 length: 11; D gene: -; V gene: TRBV19; CDR3 protein: CASGIGQPQHF; CDR3 DNA: TGTGCCAGTGGAATCGGTCAGCCCCAGCATTTT
J gene: TRBJ1-5; clone size: few; CDR3 length: 15; D gene: TRBD1; V gene: TRBV18; CDR3 protein: CASSPQARQGASQHF; CDR3 DNA: TGTGCCAGCTCACCACAGGCGCGGCAGGGGGCTTCCCAGCATTTT
J gene: TRBJ1-4; clone size: -; CDR3 length: 11; D gene: -; V gene: TRBV28; CDR3 protein: CASGPILKLFF; CDR3 DNA: TGTGCCAGCGGCCCGATTTTAAAACTGTTTTTT
J gene: TRBJ2-5; clone size: -; CDR3 length: 13; D gene: -; V gene: TRBV7-3; CDR3 protein: CASSLTSRATQYF; CDR3 DNA: TGTGCCAGCAGCTTAACCAGCCGAGCAACCCAGTACTTC
J gene: TRBJ2-7; clone size: few; CDR3 length: 14; D gene: -; V gene: TRBV5-1; CDR3 protein: CASSLAAGLDEQYF; CDR3 DNA: TGCGCCAGCAGCTTGGCGGCAGGGCTTGACGAGCAGTACTTC
J gene: TRBJ2-1; clone size: many; CDR3 length: 17; D gene: -; V gene: TRBV10-3; CDR3 protein: CAISDPSGGAPFREQFF; CDR3 DNA: TGTGCCATCAGTGACCCCTCCGGCGGGGCACCCTTCCGTGAGCAGTTCTTC
J gene: TRBJ1-5; clone size: -; CDR3 length: 14; D gene: -; V gene: TRBV7-9; CDR3 protein: CASSKYGDNQPQHF; CDR3 DNA: TGTGCCAGCAGTAAGTATGGTGACAATCAGCCCCAGCATTTT
J gene: TRBJ2-3; clone size: -; CDR3 length: 16; D gene: -; V gene: TRBV28; CDR3 protein: CASSFVASQSTDTQYF; CDR3 DNA: TGTGCCAGCAGTTTCGTGGCTAGCCAGAGCACAGATACGCAGTATTTT
J gene: TRBJ2-2; clone size: -; CDR3 length: 15; D gene: -; V gene: TRBV6-5; CDR3 protein: CASSHDRGGAGELFF; CDR3 DNA: TGTGCCAGCAGTCACGACAGGGGAGGGGCCGGGGAGCTGTTTTTT
J gene: TRBJ2-3; clone size: few; CDR3 length: 11; D gene: -; V gene: TRBV29-1; CDR3 protein: CSVPLGDTQYF; CDR3 DNA: TGCAGCGTGCCCTTGGGGGATACGCAGTATTTT
J gene: TRBJ2-2; clone size: few; CDR3 length: 14; D gene: -; V gene: TRBV6-6; CDR3 protein: CASSYQTSWGRLFF; CDR3 DNA: TGTGCCAGCAGTTACCAGACGAGTTGGGGACGGTTGTTTTTT
J gene: TRBJ2-1; clone size: many; CDR3 length: 14; D gene: TRBD2; V gene: TRBV6-2/TRBV6-3; CDR3 protein: CASLPSGEYNEQFF; CDR3 DNA: TGTGCCAGCCTTCCTAGCGGGGAATACAATGAGCAGTTCTTC
J gene: TRBJ2-3; clone size: many; CDR3 length: 14; D gene: -; V gene: TRBV6-1; CDR3 protein: CASIRGGNTDTQYF; CDR3 DNA: TGTGCCAGCATCAGGGGGGGGAACACAGATACGCAGTATTTT
J gene: TRBJ1-1; clone size: -; CDR3 length: 17; D gene: TRBD1; V gene: TRBV5-1; CDR3 protein: CASSPGQGASVNTEAFF; CDR3 DNA: TGCGCCAGCAGCCCCGGACAGGGGGCTTCGGTGAACACTGAAGCTTTCTTT
J gene: TRBJ2-5; clone size: -; CDR3 length: 12; D gene: -; V gene: TRBV7-2; CDR3 protein: CASSFYSETQYF; CDR3 DNA: TGTGCCAGCAGCTTCTATAGTGAGACCCAGTACTTC
J gene: TRBJ2-1; clone size: -; CDR3 length: 15; D gene: TRBD2; V gene: TRBV7-3; CDR3 protein: CASSSPGLAGGEQFF; CDR3 DNA: TGTGCCAGCAGCTCCCCGGGACTAGCGGGGGGTGAGCAGTTCTTC
J gene: TRBJ1-1; clone size: -; CDR3 length: 14; D gene: -; V gene: TRBV29-1; CDR3 protein: CSVGPGDPNTEAFF; CDR3 DNA: TGCAGCGTTGGACCAGGGGACCCGAACACTGAAGCTTTCTTT
J gene: TRBJ1-4; clone size: -; CDR3 length: 15; D gene: -; V gene: TRBV7-9; CDR3 protein: CASSQNEGRAGKLFF; CDR3 DNA: TGTGCCAGCAGCCAAAATGAGGGGCGGGCTGGGAAACTGTTTTTT
J gene: TRBJ1-5; clone size: few; CDR3 length: 11; D gene: -; V gene: TRBV28; CDR3 protein: CASMSRQPQHF; CDR3 DNA: TGTGCCAGCATGAGTCGTCAGCCCCAGCATTTT
J gene: TRBJ1-5; clone size: few; CDR3 length: 16; D gene: TRBD1; V gene: TRBV9; CDR3 protein: CASSVEVDRGIQPQHF; CDR3 DNA: TGTGCCAGCAGCGTAGAGGTCGACAGGGGAATTCAGCCCCAGCATTTT
J gene: TRBJ1-1; clone size: -; CDR3 length: 13; D gene: -; V gene: TRBV5-1; CDR3 protein: CASNSGENTEAFF; CDR3 DNA: TGCGCCAGCAACTCGGGGGAGAACACTGAAGCTTTCTTT
J gene: TRBJ2-5; clone size: -; CDR3 length: 14; D gene: TRBD2; V gene: TRBV20-1; CDR3 protein: CSAPGTSEQETQYF; CDR3 DNA: TGCAGTGCCCCCGGGACTAGCGAGCAAGAGACCCAGTACTTC
J gene: TRBJ1-4; clone size: few; CDR3 length: 12; D gene: -; V gene: TRBV10-3; CDR3 protein: CAISRGDEKLFF; CDR3 DNA: TGTGCCATCAGCAGGGGAGACGAAAAACTGTTTTTT
J gene: TRBJ2-1; clone size: few; CDR3 length: 16; D gene: TRBD2; V gene: TRBV7-8; CDR3 protein: CASSLVIAGTYNEQFF; CDR3 DNA: TGTGCCAGCAGCTTAGTTATAGCGGGAACCTACAATGAGCAGTTCTTC
J gene: TRBJ2-1; clone size: -; CDR3 length: 15; D gene: TRBD1; V gene: TRBV5-1; CDR3 protein: CASSFGTGTSSEQFF; CDR3 DNA: TGCGCCAGCAGCTTCGGGACAGGGACTTCTAGTGAGCAGTTCTTC